A selection of T cell receptor beta chains follows, all from one sample in a study of blood T cell repertoires in COVID-19. Assay: immunoSEQ multiplex PCR; the TCRdb copy retains only in-frame clones and omits some. The data show 180,000 or so clones, with around 76% seen just once and roughly 7.8% held by the top ten. The sequencing input was peripheral blood. The receptors were sampled from a woman in her forties or fifties with active or convalescent COVID-19. Each CDR3 is given with its conserved first and last residue. D genes are given only for firm matches. A row's size may be missing; if present it is once, few, many or a size class.

v_gene: TRBV14; j_gene: TRBJ2-3; abundance: few; d_gene: TRBD2; CDR3nt: TGTGCCAGCAGCCACGGACTAGCGGGAGAATTCACAGATACGCAGTATTTT; CDR3aa: CASSHGLAGEFTDTQYF
v_gene: TRBV6-6; j_gene: TRBJ1-5; abundance: -; d_gene: TRBD1; CDR3nt: TGTGCCAGCAGTCAAACAGGGGTTCAGCCCCAGCATTTT; CDR3aa: CASSQTGVQPQHF
v_gene: TRBV12-3/TRBV12-4; j_gene: TRBJ2-5; abundance: -; d_gene: TRBD1; CDR3nt: TGTGCCAGCAGTGGGACAGGGGGCGAGACCCAGTACTTC; CDR3aa: CASSGTGGETQYF
v_gene: TRBV7-5; j_gene: TRBJ2-1; abundance: once; d_gene: -; CDR3nt: TGTGTCAGAAGCCAAACCCTAGCGGGAGGGCGCAATGAGCAGTTCTTC; CDR3aa: CVRSQTLAGGRNEQFF
v_gene: TRBV11-1; j_gene: TRBJ2-5; abundance: -; d_gene: TRBD1; CDR3nt: TGTGCCAGCCGAGCCCCGGGACAGATGACCACGGGGACCCAGTACTTC; CDR3aa: CASRAPGQMTTGTQYF
v_gene: TRBV7-7; j_gene: TRBJ2-1; abundance: once; d_gene: TRBD2; CDR3nt: TGTGCCAGCAGCCGCGGACTAGCGGGGGAGGATGAGCAGTTCTTC; CDR3aa: CASSRGLAGEDEQFF
v_gene: TRBV11-2; j_gene: TRBJ1-4; abundance: once; d_gene: TRBD1; CDR3nt: TGTGCCAGCAGCTCCCCAGGGGGCGCGGCTAATGAAAAACTGTTTTTT; CDR3aa: CASSSPGGAANEKLFF
v_gene: TRBV4-3; j_gene: TRBJ2-3; abundance: -; d_gene: TRBD2; CDR3nt: TGCGCCAGCAGCCGCGGGAGGGTGGCTCCAGATACGCAGTATTTT; CDR3aa: CASSRGRVAPDTQYF
v_gene: TRBV28; j_gene: TRBJ2-7; abundance: once; d_gene: -; CDR3nt: TGTGCCAGCAGTTGGAGGGTTAGAGACGAGCAGTACTTC; CDR3aa: CASSWRVRDEQYF
v_gene: TRBV18; j_gene: TRBJ2-3; abundance: once; d_gene: -; CDR3nt: TGTGCCAGCTCACCACCTGGCGGCAGGGAGGGCACAGATACGCAGTATTTT; CDR3aa: CASSPPGGREGTDTQYF
v_gene: TRBV10-1; j_gene: TRBJ2-5; abundance: -; d_gene: TRBD1; CDR3nt: TGCGCCAGCAGTGAGTCAGTGACAGGGCCTCACCAAGAGACCCAGTACTTC; CDR3aa: CASSESVTGPHQETQYF
v_gene: TRBV7-2; j_gene: TRBJ2-7; abundance: -; d_gene: TRBD2; CDR3nt: TGTGCCAGCAGCTTACGGGTCGGGGGGGGCCGGGGAGAGCAGTACTTC; CDR3aa: CASSLRVGGGRGEQYF
v_gene: TRBV6-5; j_gene: TRBJ2-5; abundance: -; d_gene: -; CDR3nt: TGTGCCAGCAGTTCGGACTGGAGAACTCAAGAGACCCAGTACTTC; CDR3aa: CASSSDWRTQETQYF
v_gene: TRBV28; j_gene: TRBJ1-1; abundance: -; d_gene: TRBD1; CDR3nt: TGTGCCAGCAGCCCGGGACAGGGGATAACTGAAGCTTTCTTT; CDR3aa: CASSPGQGITEAFF
v_gene: TRBV7-3; j_gene: TRBJ2-2; abundance: once; d_gene: TRBD1; CDR3nt: TGTGCCAGCAGCCTCGGACAGGGGAGTAGCGGGGAGCTGTTTTTT; CDR3aa: CASSLGQGSSGELFF
v_gene: TRBV10-3; j_gene: TRBJ2-7; abundance: -; d_gene: -; CDR3nt: TGTGCCATCAGTGAGTCGGCACTACCCGAGCAGTACTTC; CDR3aa: CAISESALPEQYF
v_gene: TRBV19; j_gene: TRBJ2-1; abundance: few; d_gene: -; CDR3nt: TGTGCCAGTAGTATCAGGGGTTACAATGAGCAGTTCTTC; CDR3aa: CASSIRGYNEQFF
v_gene: TRBV28; j_gene: TRBJ2-1; abundance: -; d_gene: TRBD2; CDR3nt: TGTGCCAGCTCTCCCACTAGCGGGAACTACAATGAGCAGTTCTTC; CDR3aa: CASSPTSGNYNEQFF
v_gene: TRBV6-2/TRBV6-3; j_gene: TRBJ1-1; abundance: few; d_gene: TRBD1; CDR3nt: TGTGCCAGCAGTTCACACAGGGGGAAAACTGAAGCTTTCTTT; CDR3aa: CASSSHRGKTEAFF
v_gene: TRBV30; j_gene: TRBJ2-1; abundance: once; d_gene: TRBD2; CDR3nt: TGTGCCTGGAGTGGGCTTCCGGGAGGGCAGAATGAGCAGTTCTTC; CDR3aa: CAWSGLPGGQNEQFF
v_gene: TRBV7-2; j_gene: TRBJ2-1; abundance: -; d_gene: TRBD2; CDR3nt: TGTGCCAGCAGCTTAGCGCGCGGGAGCCCGCAGTTCTTC; CDR3aa: CASSLARGSPQFF
v_gene: TRBV5-4; j_gene: TRBJ2-5; abundance: many; d_gene: TRBD2; CDR3nt: TGTGCCAGCAGCCCTTCAGGGAGGGAAGAGACCCAGTACTTC; CDR3aa: CASSPSGREETQYF
v_gene: TRBV6-2/TRBV6-3; j_gene: TRBJ1-1; abundance: once; d_gene: -; CDR3nt: TGTGCCAGCAGTTCGCCGTTGGGACGGAGGGAGAACACTGAAGCTTTCTTT; CDR3aa: CASSSPLGRRENTEAFF
v_gene: TRBV7-8; j_gene: TRBJ1-6; abundance: -; d_gene: TRBD1; CDR3nt: TGTGCCAGCAGCGACCGGCAGGGGGCAAGATCACCCCTCCACTTT; CDR3aa: CASSDRQGARSPLHF
v_gene: TRBV19; j_gene: TRBJ2-4; abundance: few; d_gene: TRBD2; CDR3nt: TGTGCCAGTACCCCAACGGCGGGGCTAGCGGGGCAACTAGCCAAAAACATTCAGTACTTC; CDR3aa: CASTPTAGLAGQLAKNIQYF
v_gene: TRBV14; j_gene: TRBJ2-2; abundance: -; d_gene: TRBD2; CDR3nt: TGTGCCAGCAGCCGGATTAGCGGGAGACACACCGGGGAGCTGTTTTTT; CDR3aa: CASSRISGRHTGELFF
v_gene: TRBV7-2; j_gene: TRBJ2-5; abundance: many; d_gene: -; CDR3nt: TGTGCCAGCAGCCCGGGAGTGGGGGGAGTTCAAGAGACCCAGTACTTC; CDR3aa: CASSPGVGGVQETQYF
v_gene: TRBV3-1/TRBV3-2; j_gene: TRBJ1-1; abundance: once; d_gene: -; CDR3nt: TGTGCCAGCAGCCAAGAGGTAGGAGGGAGAGGGAGTGAAGCTTTCTTT; CDR3aa: CASSQEVGGRGSEAFF
v_gene: TRBV7-2; j_gene: TRBJ1-2; abundance: -; d_gene: -; CDR3nt: TGTGCCAGCAGCCCGAGACCTGACGGAGACTATGGCTACACCTTC; CDR3aa: CASSPRPDGDYGYTF
v_gene: TRBV11-2; j_gene: TRBJ1-2; abundance: once; d_gene: TRBD1; CDR3nt: TGTGCCAGCAGGCCAGGGAGGGGACAGGGGGCGCGTCAGGGCTATGGCTACACCTTC; CDR3aa: CASRPGRGQGARQGYGYTF
v_gene: TRBV19; j_gene: TRBJ1-1; abundance: -; d_gene: TRBD1; CDR3nt: TGTGCCAGTAGTATCTTCAGGGACAGGGGGACTTTCTTT; CDR3aa: CASSIFRDRGTFF
v_gene: TRBV12-3/TRBV12-4; j_gene: TRBJ1-2; abundance: -; d_gene: TRBD1; CDR3nt: TGTGCCAGCAGTACCGGGACAGTCTATGGCTACACCTTC; CDR3aa: CASSTGTVYGYTF
v_gene: TRBV10-3; j_gene: TRBJ2-7; abundance: -; d_gene: -; CDR3nt: TGTGCCATCAGTGAGTCGCATGGGCAGAGCTCCTACGAGCAGTACTTC; CDR3aa: CAISESHGQSSYEQYF
v_gene: TRBV6-2/TRBV6-3; j_gene: TRBJ1-5; abundance: few; d_gene: TRBD1; CDR3nt: TGTGCCAGCAGTTACTCCAGGGGGATGGATCAGCCCCAGCATTTT; CDR3aa: CASSYSRGMDQPQHF
v_gene: TRBV6-6; j_gene: TRBJ1-3; abundance: once; d_gene: TRBD1; CDR3nt: TGTGCCAGCAGGGCTGGACAGGACCCCTCTGGAAACACCATATATTTT; CDR3aa: CASRAGQDPSGNTIYF
v_gene: TRBV24-1; j_gene: TRBJ1-4; abundance: -; d_gene: -; CDR3nt: TGTGCCACCAGTGTCCATAATGAAAAACTGTTTTTT; CDR3aa: CATSVHNEKLFF
v_gene: TRBV7-2; j_gene: TRBJ2-2; abundance: many; d_gene: TRBD2; CDR3nt: TGTGCCAGCAGCTTAGCGGTGGGAGGGACCGGGGAGCTGTTTTTT; CDR3aa: CASSLAVGGTGELFF
v_gene: TRBV7-9; j_gene: TRBJ2-7; abundance: -; d_gene: TRBD2; CDR3nt: TGTGCCAGCAGCTTTTCCGCGGGGGCCTACGAGCAGTACTTC; CDR3aa: CASSFSAGAYEQYF
v_gene: TRBV4-3; j_gene: TRBJ1-2; abundance: -; d_gene: -; CDR3nt: TGCGCCAGCAGCCAAGATCTTTCAGGGTTTGATGGCTACACCTTC; CDR3aa: CASSQDLSGFDGYTF
v_gene: TRBV18; j_gene: TRBJ1-2; abundance: once; d_gene: -; CDR3nt: TGTGCCAGCTCCCGACAGGAGACGCTCTATGGCTACACCTTC; CDR3aa: CASSRQETLYGYTF
v_gene: TRBV7-9; j_gene: TRBJ1-3; abundance: many; d_gene: -; CDR3nt: TGTGCCAGCAGCCCGGGTTCTGGAAACACCATATATTTT; CDR3aa: CASSPGSGNTIYF
v_gene: TRBV7-2; j_gene: TRBJ1-6; abundance: -; d_gene: TRBD1; CDR3nt: TGTGCCAGCAGCCCCGGACAGGGGGCGAGAAATTCACCCCTCCACTTT; CDR3aa: CASSPGQGARNSPLHF
v_gene: TRBV5-1; j_gene: TRBJ1-1; abundance: -; d_gene: -; CDR3nt: TGCGCCAGCAGTCTCATTCGGGGGTCCACTGAAGCTTTCTTT; CDR3aa: CASSLIRGSTEAFF
v_gene: TRBV7-9; j_gene: TRBJ1-5; abundance: -; d_gene: TRBD1; CDR3nt: TGTGCCAGCAGCTTATTTGGACAGGGCGATAATCAGCCCCAGCATTTT; CDR3aa: CASSLFGQGDNQPQHF
v_gene: TRBV10-3; j_gene: TRBJ2-3; abundance: -; d_gene: TRBD1; CDR3nt: TGTGCCATCAGTACCGACAGGGCGGCAGATACGCAGTATTTT; CDR3aa: CAISTDRAADTQYF
v_gene: TRBV11-1; j_gene: TRBJ1-2; abundance: many; d_gene: -; CDR3nt: TGTGCCAGCAGCCCCCGTCGGGAGGTCAGCTACACCTTC; CDR3aa: CASSPRREVSYTF
v_gene: TRBV24-1; j_gene: TRBJ2-5; abundance: -; d_gene: TRBD2; CDR3nt: TGTGCCACCAGTGGAGCTAGCGGGAGGGCTCGACGGGAAGAGACCCAGTACTTC; CDR3aa: CATSGASGRARREETQYF
v_gene: TRBV7-6; j_gene: TRBJ2-7; abundance: few; d_gene: TRBD1; CDR3nt: TGTGCCAGCAGCTTACTACAGGGGCCTTCCTACGAGCAGTACTTC; CDR3aa: CASSLLQGPSYEQYF
v_gene: TRBV21-1; j_gene: TRBJ1-5; abundance: -; d_gene: -; CDR3nt: TGTGCCAGCAGCAAACACGGACAGGGAATTTATGGCAATCAGCCCCAGCATTTT; CDR3aa: CASSKHGQGIYGNQPQHF
v_gene: TRBV18; j_gene: TRBJ2-7; abundance: once; d_gene: -; CDR3nt: TGTGCCAGCCTTGGCACAGGGAAACCCGAGCAGTACTTC; CDR3aa: CASLGTGKPEQYF
v_gene: TRBV18; j_gene: TRBJ1-1; abundance: -; d_gene: TRBD1; CDR3nt: TGTGCCAGCTCACCCTCGGGACAGGGGGGAACTGAAGCTTTCTTT; CDR3aa: CASSPSGQGGTEAFF
v_gene: TRBV19; j_gene: TRBJ2-7; abundance: once; d_gene: -; CDR3nt: TGTGCCAGTAGGCTTACAGGGAGTCCGACTTACGAGCAGTACTTC; CDR3aa: CASRLTGSPTYEQYF
v_gene: TRBV5-1; j_gene: TRBJ1-2; abundance: -; d_gene: TRBD1; CDR3nt: TGCGCCAGCAGCGAACAAGGGACAGATCAAAGCTATGGCTACACCTTC; CDR3aa: CASSEQGTDQSYGYTF
v_gene: TRBV19; j_gene: TRBJ1-1; abundance: -; d_gene: TRBD1; CDR3nt: TGTGCCAGTAGACCCGGGACAGGGGTTGGGAACACTGAAGCTTTCTTT; CDR3aa: CASRPGTGVGNTEAFF
v_gene: TRBV4-2; j_gene: TRBJ1-3; abundance: -; d_gene: -; CDR3nt: TGTGCCAGCAGCCAAGACGGAGAGAGTCGGAACACCATATATTTT; CDR3aa: CASSQDGESRNTIYF
v_gene: TRBV7-3; j_gene: TRBJ2-2; abundance: -; d_gene: -; CDR3nt: TGTGCCAGCAGCTCAAAACAGGGAGCGAACACCGGGGAGCTGTTTTTT; CDR3aa: CASSSKQGANTGELFF
v_gene: TRBV6-2/TRBV6-3; j_gene: TRBJ1-5; abundance: -; d_gene: TRBD1; CDR3nt: TGTGCCAGCAGTTACTCCGGGACAGGCTCCAATCAGCCCCAGCATTTT; CDR3aa: CASSYSGTGSNQPQHF
v_gene: TRBV19; j_gene: TRBJ1-5; abundance: -; d_gene: -; CDR3nt: TGTGCCAGTAGTATACAGGCACATCAGCCCCAGCATTTT; CDR3aa: CASSIQAHQPQHF